A selection of T cell receptor beta chains follows, all from one sample in a study of blood T cell repertoires in COVID-19. The data were produced by immunoSEQ multiplex PCR, yet TCRdb's version contains in-frame clones alone and is incomplete. The sample lists under 200,000 clones, approximately 82% occurring once. Specimen: peripheral blood. The receptor source for this set is a woman aged 70 to 79 who had recovered from COVID-19. CDR3s include the opening cysteine and the closing phenylalanine or tryptophan. Fields, in order: V gene, D gene, J gene, clone size, CDR3 DNA, CDR3 protein. A D gene is named only where the DNA matches it firmly. Clone size is given for some rows only: seen once, a few or many times, or a class if the clone is expanded.

TRBV19	TRBD1	TRBJ1-1	few	TGTGCCACCCGGACAGGGGGGTCTGAAGCTTTCTTT	CATRTGGSEAFF
TRBV4-1	TRBD1	TRBJ2-7	NA	TGCGCCAGCAGCCAAAGGTGGGGCAGGGGGCCGGAAGAGCAGTACTTC	CASSQRWGRGPEEQYF
TRBV9	NA	TRBJ1-3	NA	TGTGCCAGCAGCCAACCAATTACGGACACCATATATTTT	CASSQPITDTIYF
TRBV21-1	NA	TRBJ1-6	NA	TGTGCCAGCAGCAAAGCGCTTCCGGGGACTGATTCACCCCTCCACTTT	CASSKALPGTDSPLHF
TRBV6-5	NA	TRBJ2-7	NA	TGTGCCAGCACTAGACAGACCTCCTACGAGCAGTACTTC	CASTRQTSYEQYF
TRBV3-1/TRBV3-2	NA	TRBJ1-5	NA	TGTGCCAGCAGCCAAGATTTCGGGAATCAGCCCCAGCATTTT	CASSQDFGNQPQHF
TRBV9	NA	TRBJ1-1	NA	TGTGCCAGCAGCACACCGGGACTCCTGGAAGCTTTCTTT	CASSTPGLLEAFF
TRBV4-1	TRBD2	TRBJ2-1	NA	TGCGCCAGCAGCCGCCTCCTAGCGGGGGGACGGGGGGATGAGCAGTTCTTC	CASSRLLAGGRGDEQFF
TRBV18	NA	TRBJ2-3	NA	TGTGCCAGCTCACCAAACCGAGGGGGGGGCACAGATACGCAGTATTTT	CASSPNRGGGTDTQYF
TRBV19	NA	TRBJ1-1	NA	TGTGCCAGCCAGTATGGGGCGGGGGGAGAAGCTTTCTTT	CASQYGAGGEAFF
TRBV4-1	NA	TRBJ1-1	NA	TGCGCCAGCAGCCTCCGTGAGGGTGCGAACACTGAAGCTTTCTTT	CASSLREGANTEAFF
TRBV9	TRBD2	TRBJ2-3	once	TGTGCCAGCAGCCCCCGAGGTAGCGGGGGTCCAGATACGCAGTATTTT	CASSPRGSGGPDTQYF
TRBV10-2	TRBD2	TRBJ2-7	NA	TGCGCCAGCAGCCCACCCGGGGGGGGTCGCGAGCAGTACTTC	CASSPPGGGREQYF
TRBV12-3/TRBV12-4	NA	TRBJ2-7	NA	TGTGCCAGCAGTTTAGGGGCAGACTACGAGCAGTACTTC	CASSLGADYEQYF
TRBV7-9	TRBD2	TRBJ2-2	NA	TGTGCCAGCAGCTTAGTCGCGGGGGTCGGGGAGCTGTTTTTT	CASSLVAGVGELFF
TRBV5-1	NA	TRBJ1-1	NA	TGCGCCAGCAGCTTCCGAAAAGGAGAAATGAACACTGAAGCTTTCTTT	CASSFRKGEMNTEAFF
TRBV7-2	NA	TRBJ2-5	once	TGTGCCAGCAGCCCCCCGGGGGATGGAGAGACCCAGTACTTC	CASSPPGDGETQYF
TRBV12-3/TRBV12-4	NA	TRBJ1-2	NA	TGTGCCAGCAGTTTAGGGCAGTCCTATGGCTACACCTTC	CASSLGQSYGYTF
TRBV3-1/TRBV3-2	NA	TRBJ1-3	NA	TGTGCCAGCAGCCAGGGGCCCTCAAACACCATATATTTT	CASSQGPSNTIYF
TRBV9	TRBD2	TRBJ2-2	NA	TGTGCCAGCACCCGGCGGGCTAGCGGGAGGGTCGGGGAGCTGTTTTTT	CASTRRASGRVGELFF
TRBV7-9	NA	TRBJ2-2	NA	TGTGCCAGCAACCCCTGGGGGGGCGCAACCGGGGAGCTGTTTTTT	CASNPWGGATGELFF
TRBV7-8	NA	TRBJ2-1	NA	TGTGCCAGCAGCCCCGAGGGGAGGCTCGGGGAGCAGTTCTTC	CASSPEGRLGEQFF
TRBV6-5	TRBD2	TRBJ2-7	NA	TGTGCCAGCGGACTAGCGGGCTACGAGCAGTACTTC	CASGLAGYEQYF
TRBV3-1/TRBV3-2	NA	TRBJ2-7	NA	TGTGCCAGCGGGGGCCCGACCTACGAGCAGTACTTC	CASGGPTYEQYF
TRBV25-1	TRBD1	TRBJ1-1	once	TGTGCCAGCAGTGTATCAGGGGGAGGAAACACTGAAGCTTTCTTT	CASSVSGGGNTEAFF
TRBV2	NA	TRBJ2-3	NA	TGTGCCACCAGACCGGGTCGGCCGCGTCCGGATACGCAGTATTTT	CATRPGRPRPDTQYF
TRBV2	NA	TRBJ2-4	NA	TGTGCCAGCAGTGAAGTCGGGGTCCCAGCCAAAAACATTCAGTACTTC	CASSEVGVPAKNIQYF
TRBV6-4	NA	TRBJ2-2	NA	TGTGCCAGCAGTGACTCGACAGCGAACACCGGGGAGCTGTTTTTT	CASSDSTANTGELFF
TRBV24-1	NA	TRBJ2-5	NA	TGTGCCACCAGTGCAATCGGAGGGTTCCAAGAGACCCAGTACTTC	CATSAIGGFQETQYF
TRBV7-8	TRBD1	TRBJ1-2	NA	TGTGCCAGCAGCTCCGACAGGGGTAACTATGGCTACACCTTC	CASSSDRGNYGYTF
TRBV5-6	NA	TRBJ1-5	NA	TGTGCCAGCAGCTCTCAGACAGGCGCCCATAGCAATCAGCCCCAGCATTTT	CASSSQTGAHSNQPQHF
TRBV4-2	NA	TRBJ2-7	NA	TGTGCCAGCAGCCAAGACGGTCGCCTCACCTACGAGCAGTACTTC	CASSQDGRLTYEQYF
TRBV19	NA	TRBJ2-1	NA	TGTGCCAGTAGTTGGCAGGCCAGCAACAATGAGCAGTTCTTC	CASSWQASNNEQFF
TRBV27	TRBD2	TRBJ2-3	NA	TGTGCCAGCAGGCGGACTAGCGGGGGCACAGATACGCAGTATTTT	CASRRTSGGTDTQYF
TRBV15	NA	TRBJ1-5	NA	TGTGCCACCAGCATGGAGGGGTTGTGGAATCAGCCCCAGCATTTT	CATSMEGLWNQPQHF
TRBV28	NA	TRBJ2-3	NA	TGTGCCAGCAGCCCCACTCCCGATACGCAGTATTTT	CASSPTPDTQYF
TRBV5-1	NA	TRBJ2-7	NA	TGCGCCAGCAGCTTGGCCGCGGAATTCGACGAGCAGTACTTC	CASSLAAEFDEQYF
TRBV30	TRBD2	TRBJ2-3	NA	TGTGCCTGGGGGGGAGGGAACACAGATACGCAGTATTTT	CAWGGGNTDTQYF
TRBV9	TRBD1	TRBJ1-2	NA	TGTGCCAGCAGCCCCCGGACAGGGGCGGGAGGCTACACCTTC	CASSPRTGAGGYTF
TRBV18	TRBD1	TRBJ2-6	NA	TGTGCCAGCTCATCCCGCGGACAGGGAGGCTCTGGGGCCAACGTCCTGACTTTC	CASSSRGQGGSGANVLTF
TRBV19	NA	TRBJ2-3	NA	TGTGCCAGTCAAATGGGCCCGGGGATAGATACGCAGTATTTT	CASQMGPGIDTQYF